This T cell receptor beta chain was captured in a study of regulatory T cells in long-lasting Graves disease. Study-wide background: Less than 3 months of antithyroid drugs had been taken by newly diagnosed Graves' patients.

Arm-PCR of CDR3 regions with iRepertoire HTBI primers generated TCR beta libraries. TCRdb fed the multiplex PCR reads into MiXCR, producing one record per CDR3 protein. The sample shows roughly 380,000 distinct CDR3 sequences, roughly a sixth of them seen only once. The time point is: newly diagnosed GD, antithyroid drugs for less than 3 months. From PBMCs, RNA was extracted and then used to make the TCR library. Clinicians diagnosed Graves' disease using American Thyroid Association guidelines. The germline gives CDR1 LNHDA, CDR2 SQIVND (reference sequence). This CDR3 comprises 15 residues. V lost 11 bases and J lost 3; bases outside the gene matches: 11.

Sequencing was performed on peripheral blood mononuclear cells (PBMCs), taken at new diagnosis, from a patient treated with antithyroid drugs. The rearrangement uses TRBV19 and TRBJ1-5, with TRBD1 matching over 9 bases. This sequence was found in a female donor with Graves disease. CDR3 loop: CASMGQGSNNQPQHF. CDR3 bases: TGTGCCTCCATGGGACAGGGCAGTAACAATCAGCCCCAGCATTTT.